This paragraph covers one TCR beta chain sequence. Its antigen remains unknown. This sample stems from a study of blood T cells in healthy people across ages. Whole-study results and caveats: Age advanced and TCR beta diversity per million T cells fell, roughly linearly.

Through a sample-barcoded 5' primer and a J-beta primer mix, a second PCR was run for roughly 6 to 11 cycles. TCRdb re-called the 5' RACE reads with MiXCR, one entry per CDR3 protein. Of more than 900,000 distinct CDR3 sequences in the sample, 25% to 30% are singletons; the top ten hold roughly a tenth. The same sample was also studied in work on T cells of mothers and their children. From that report: Three healthy Caucasian mothers served as donors, and their six children did as well.

The specimen was blood. The sequence was obtained from a woman in her thirties or forties in good health.

The CDR3 sequence is CASEATGSLETQYF. In nucleotides, the CDR3 is TGTGCCAGCGAAGCTACAGGGTCTTTGGAGACCCAGTACTTC. The chain employs TRBV6-1 and TRBJ2-5, with D maybe TRBD1 (6 bases). The CDR3 extends over 14 amino acids. Trimming removed 8 bases at V and 5 bases at J, with 18 bases between. CDR1 and CDR2 (germline): MNHNS, SASEGT.